The 21 T cell receptor beta chains reported below all come from one sample, sequenced in a study of cytotoxic CD8 clonotypes in ibrutinib-treated CLL. TCRdb keeps only in-frame clones here, not all; method: immunoSEQ multiplex PCR. In the table there are about 270,000 clones, 65% to 85% of which are singletons. This specimen consisted of PBMCs, obtained at disease progression, from a patient treated with ibrutinib. The receptor source for this set is a human donor with chronic lymphocytic leukemia.

The rearrangement uses TRBV7-9 and TRBJ2-7; no definite D call. CDR1 is SEHNR and CDR2 is FQNEAQ in the germline V gene (reference sequence). Trimming shortened V by 2 bases and J by 1 base, and 15 bases separated the two germline ends. This CDR3 has 16 residues. CDR3 residues: CASSLLPSANSYEQYF. The CDR3 DNA reads TGTGCCAGCAGCTTACTACCCTCAGCAAATTCCTACGAGCAGTACTTC.

This clone turned up a few times. The V gene is TRBV29-1, the J gene TRBJ1-2; D is perhaps TRBD1 (5 bases). From germline, CDR1 is SQVTM and CDR2 ANQGSEA. V lost 6 bases and J 10 bases, leaving 18 bases between the germline ends. The CDR3 runs to 12 residues. CDR3 in amino acids: CSVAGTAIAYTF. In DNA, the CDR3 is TGCAGCGTCGCAGGGACCGCCATTGCCTACACCTTC.

The V gene is TRBV18, the J gene TRBJ1-4; D is unresolved. Germline values: CDR1 KGHSH, CDR2 LQKENI. V lost 6 bases, J lost 7 bases, and 12 bases lay in between. This CDR3 spans 13 amino acids. The DNA of the CDR3 is TGTGCCAGCTCCCTGGCGGAAATTGAAAAACTGTTTTTT. Its protein is CASSLAEIEKLFF.

The V gene is TRBV5-1, the J gene TRBJ2-5, with 12 bases lining up with TRBD2. J lost 5 bases, V lost 7 bases, and 6 bases had no gene match. Germline CDR1 is SGHRS and CDR2 is YFSETQ. This CDR3 is 14 amino acids long. In DNA form, the CDR3 reads TGCGCCAGCCGCCGGACTAGCGGGGCGGAGACCCAGTACTTC. Protein sequence: CASRRTSGAETQYF.

This clone was recorded only once. The rearrangement uses TRBV28 and TRBJ2-7, with D perhaps TRBD2 (6 bases). The CDR3 contains 16 residues. Trimming left V 3 bases short and J 0 bases short, with 15 bases between. Germline V CDR1 and CDR2: MDHEN, SYDVKM. The CDR3 sequence: CASSFGWAGRSYEQYF. CDR3 in DNA: TGTGCCAGCAGTTTTGGGTGGGCGGGGCGCTCCTACGAGCAGTACTTC.

CDR3: CASSLSQYSPLHF. Here the CDR3 DNA reads TGTGCCAGCAGCTTATCACAGTATTCACCCCTCCACTTT. The chain links TRBV7-3 to TRBJ1-6; D not certain. V shed 2 bases and J shed 8 bases, with 7 bases lying between them. CDR3 length equals 13 residues. Germline V CDR1 and CDR2: SGHTA, FQGTGA. The full variable domain, with the rest looked up from reference TRBV7-3 and TRBJ1-6, is GAGVSQTPSNKVTEKGKYVELRCDPISGHTALYWYRQSLGQGPEFLIYFQGTGAADDSGLPNDRFFAVRPEGSVSTLKIQRTERGDSAVYLCASSLSQYSPLHFGNGTRLTVT.

This chain joins TRBV7-2 and TRBJ1-1; D might be TRBD1 (5 bases). The CDR3 has 13 amino acids. With 1 base removed from V and 5 bases from J, the gap between germline ends came to 8 bases. CDR1 and CDR2 from the germline V gene are SGHTA and FQGNSA. CDR3 DNA: TGTGCCAGCAGCTTAGGGGGGTTTACTGAAGCTTTCTTT. This sequence encodes CASSLGGFTEAFF.

The chain couples TRBV27 to TRBJ1-2; 7 bases fit TRBD1. Germline V CDR1 and CDR2: MNHEY, SMNVEV (reference sequence). CDR3 length equals 13 residues. The V segment lost 8 bases and the J segment 5 bases; nucleotides outside the gene matches: 8. CDR3 nucleotides: TGTGCCAGCGGCTACAGGGGACAGTATGGCTACACCTTC. Protein: CASGYRGQYGYTF.

The J gene is TRBJ1-3, the V gene TRBV7-9; perhaps TRBD1 as D (6 bases). The germline V and J ends were trimmed by 5 bases and 4 bases, with 12 bases remaining between them. Germline V CDR1 and CDR2: SEHNR, FQNEAQ (reference sequence). The CDR3 is 14 amino acids. The CDR3 coding sequence is TGTGCCAGCAGCCCTCCGGACAGCGGAAACACCATATATTTT. It specifies CASSPPDSGNTIYF.

The chain combines TRBV9 with TRBJ2-7; D unclear. The CDR3 extends over 13 amino acids. Germline-derived CDR1 and CDR2 are SGDLS and YYNGEE. V was trimmed by 4 bases and J by 6 bases, leaving 14 bases between them. The CDR3 spells CASSPQGSGEQYF. The CDR3 DNA reads as TGTGCCAGCAGCCCCCAAGGTTCTGGCGAGCAGTACTTC.

The J gene is TRBJ2-2, the V gene TRBV6-4; the D is unclear. The V end was cut by 4 bases, the J end by 7 bases, with 7 bases between. This CDR3 region has 12 residues. Germline V CDR1 and CDR2: MRHNA, SNTAGT. The CDR3 bases are TGTGCCAGCAGTGTTAGAGGCGGGGAGCTGTTTTTT. Its protein is CASSVRGGELFF.

In this sample, this clone turned up a few times. The chain couples TRBV7-2 to TRBJ1-2; D may be TRBD1 (6 bases). CDR1 and CDR2 from the germline V gene are SGHTA and FQGNSA. Trimming removed 3 bases at V and 5 bases at J, with 10 bases between. The CDR3 spans 13 residues. DNA for the CDR3: TGTGCCAGCAGCTTCCAGGGGAAATATGGCTACACCTTC. Translation gives CASSFQGKYGYTF.

This sequence joins TRBV2 and TRBJ2-7; perhaps TRBD1 as D (5 bases). With 5 bases removed from V and 0 bases from J, the gap between germline ends came to 14 bases. Germline-derived CDR1 and CDR2 are SNHLY and FYNNEI. This CDR3 is built from 15 residues. The CDR3 loop reads CASSMVGAVSYEQYF. For the CDR3, the DNA is TGTGCCAGCAGTATGGTAGGGGCCGTCTCCTACGAGCAGTACTTC.

This clone is a singleton in its sample. CDR3 amino acids: CASSLAARYNEQFF. CDR3 DNA sequence: TGTGCCAGCAGCTTAGCCGCGAGATACAATGAGCAGTTCTTC. This chain connects TRBV7-9 to TRBJ2-1, with no clear D. The CDR3 loop spans 14 amino acids. Between the trimmed V and J ends, which lost 0 bases and 4 bases, there was a span of 7 bases. The germline V gene has CDR1 SEHNR and CDR2 FQNEAQ (reference sequence).

The CDR3 sequence is CASSEFGDGELFF. DNA of the CDR3: TGTGCCAGCAGTGAATTTGGGGACGGGGAGCTGTTTTTT. The V call is TRBV25-1, the J call TRBJ2-2; no clear D. CDR3 length: 13 amino acids. Per the germline V gene, CDR1 is MGHDK and CDR2 is SYGVNS. Trimming stripped 1 base from V and 7 bases from J, with 7 bases between.

The rearrangement links TRBV7-6 to TRBJ2-5; no reliable D call. Trimming stripped 5 bases from V and 1 base from J, with 5 bases between. The CDR3 is 12 residues long. CDR1 SGHVS and CDR2 FNYEAQ come from the germline V gene. CDR3 in amino acids: CASSNIQETQYF. The CDR3 nucleotides read TGTGCCAGCAGCAACATCCAAGAGACCCAGTACTTC.

This chain joins TRBV5-4 and TRBJ2-2, with 7 bases matching TRBD1. The germline gives CDR1 SGHNT, CDR2 YYREEE (reference sequence). The CDR3 loop spans 17 amino acids. With V trimmed by 2 bases and J by 2 bases, 9 bases remained unmatched. CDR3 sequence reads: CASSLQNRGPNTGELFF. CDR3 in DNA: TGTGCCAGCAGCTTACAAAACAGGGGACCCAACACCGGGGAGCTGTTTTTT.

The chain has TRBV19 and TRBJ2-1; 11 bases agree with TRBD2. Germline trimming cut 5 bases from V and 11 bases from J; bases unmatched to any gene: 14. CDR3 length equals 16 residues. CDR1 LNHDA and CDR2 SQIVND come from the germline V gene (reference sequence). CDR3 DNA sequence: TGTGCCAGTAGTCCAACTAGCGGGAGACCTCCTACGCAGCAGTTCTTC. This translates into CASSPTSGRPPTQQFF.

The J gene is TRBJ2-1, the V gene TRBV25-1; no clear D. Germline CDR1 and CDR2: MGHDK and SYGVNS. Trimming removed 1 base from V and 7 bases from J, with 11 bases in between. The CDR3 extends over 14 amino acids. CDR3 nucleotides: TGTGCCAGCAGTGAATCGAGTTTTTGGAATGAGCAGTTCTTC. It is translated as CASSESSFWNEQFF.

This chain links TRBV27 with TRBJ1-5; D is uncertain. Trimming removed 7 bases at V and 0 bases at J, with 13 bases between. Germline V gene sequence: CDR1 MNHEY, CDR2 SMNVEV (reference sequence). The CDR3 consists of 15 residues. The CDR3 reads CASKSLTYSNQPQHF. CDR3 coding DNA: TGTGCCAGCAAATCGCTGACCTATAGCAATCAGCCCCAGCATTTT.

The chain has TRBV19 and TRBJ2-5; TRBD2 matches 13 bases. CDR3 size: 14 residues. The V gene's germline CDR1 is LNHDA and CDR2 SQIVND (reference sequence). After removal of 5 bases from V and 7 bases from J, the junction contained 4 bases not matched to a gene. The CDR3 DNA follows: TGTGCCAGTAGTCCCCGACTAGCGGGGGGGACCCAGTACTTC. Amino acid sequence: CASSPRLAGGTQYF.